This T cell receptor beta chain was sequenced during a study of persistence of HIV-infected CD4 T cells. Study-wide results and caveats: Proviral oligoclonality tracked with TCR oligoclonality within the same sorted cells. Antigen-responding cells were enriched for degenerate expanded CDR3beta sequences.

The immunoSEQ assay was version 4, run in survey mode. Libraries were prepared by immunoSEQ multiplex PCR; TCRdb keeps only in-frame clonotypes and omits some of them. The sample shows about 7,000 clones, around three quarters of them seen only once. Lysates of CMV-infected fibroblasts at 8 to 10 ug/mL stimulated these cells. Responding CD4+ T cells were sorted by upregulation of both CD40 ligand and CD69. CD8-depleted PBMCs were stimulated about 19 hours with anti-CD28/CD49d costimulation, CD40-blocking antibody and enfuvirtide. About this clone itself: What it binds is not known.

The starting material was CD4+ T cells sorted from PBMCs after roughly 17-hour stimulation, obtained from a patient who received antiretroviral therapy. This TCR was recovered from an adult woman with HIV who was CMV-seropositive.

This CDR3 is CASSQGSYEQYF. CDR3 sequence (DNA): TGTGCCAGCAGCCAAGGGAGCTACGAGCAGTACTTC. The chain uses TRBV6-2 or TRBV6-3 and TRBJ2-7; a possible D gene is TRBD2 (5 bases). V lost 6 bases, J lost 3 bases, and 9 bases lay in between. Germline values: CDR1 MNHEY, CDR2 SVGEGT. The CDR3 is made up of 12 amino acids.